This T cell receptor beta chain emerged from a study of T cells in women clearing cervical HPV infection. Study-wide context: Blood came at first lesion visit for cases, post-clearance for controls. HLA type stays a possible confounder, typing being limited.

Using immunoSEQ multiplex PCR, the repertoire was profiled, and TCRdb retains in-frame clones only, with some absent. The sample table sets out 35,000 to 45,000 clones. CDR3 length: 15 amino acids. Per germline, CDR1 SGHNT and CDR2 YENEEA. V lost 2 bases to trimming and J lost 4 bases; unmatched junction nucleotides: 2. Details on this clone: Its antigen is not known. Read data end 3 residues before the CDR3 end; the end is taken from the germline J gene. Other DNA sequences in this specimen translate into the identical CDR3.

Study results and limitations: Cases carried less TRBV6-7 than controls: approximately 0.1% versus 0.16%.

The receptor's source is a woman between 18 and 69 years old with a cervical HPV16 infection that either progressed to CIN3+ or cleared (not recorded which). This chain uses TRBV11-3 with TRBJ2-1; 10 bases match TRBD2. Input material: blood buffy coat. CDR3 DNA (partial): TGTGCCAGCAGCTTAACTAGCGGGGATTACAATGAG. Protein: CASSLTSGDYNE. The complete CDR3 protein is CASSLTSGDYNEQFF.